What follows are 17 T cell receptor beta chains derived from one specimen sequenced in a study of breast tumors, draining lymph nodes, adjacent tissues. Axillary draining lymph nodes of breast cancer patients supplied the node samples. TCRdb re-called the multiplex PCR reads with MiXCR, one entry per CDR3 protein. The table lists around 300,000 distinct CDR3 sequences, around 31% of them singletons, with 1.1% in the top ten. Material: axillary lymph node tissue. The receptors stem from a female donor with breast cancer. Some clones in this sample may be carry-over from other donors' samples.

This clonotype was seen at least ten times. CDR3 residues: CASSPDRFSETQYF. As DNA, the CDR3 is TGTGCCAGCAGCCCGGACAGGTTTTCAGAGACCCAGTACTTC. V and J are TRBV7-2 and TRBJ2-5; 7 positions match TRBD1. After removal of 5 bases from V and 4 bases from J, the junction contained 7 bases not matched to a gene. Germline CDR1 is SGHTA and CDR2 is FQGNSA. This CDR3 contains 14 residues.

Ten or more counts support this clonotype. The chain carries TRBV20-1 and TRBJ2-1; D perhaps matches TRBD1 (7 bases). Germline V CDR1 and CDR2: DFQATT, SNEGSKA (reference sequence). The CDR3 spans 14 residues. Between the trimmed V and J ends, which lost 3 bases and 7 bases, there was a span of 16 bases. The CDR3 nucleotides read TGCAGTGCTAGTCCAGGGGGGCCAGGGAATGAGCAGTTCTTC. This translates into CSASPGGPGNEQFF.

As for this clonotype: One base away lies a much larger clone, so this may be a sequencing read error. The CDR3 reads CASSKQGAPSEKLFF. For the CDR3, the DNA is TGTGCCAGCAGTAAACAGGGGGCCCCTAGTGAAAAACTGTTTTTT. This sequence joins TRBV6-6 and TRBJ1-4; 9 bases line up with TRBD1. Germline CDR1 and CDR2: MNHNY and SVGAGI (reference sequence). The CDR3 length is 15 residues. The trim removed 5 bases at V and 7 bases at J, leaving 8 bases unmatched.

This clonotype was seen ten or more times. Its ends do not fully match the called genes, so a read error is possible. The V call is TRBV5-4, the J call TRBJ2-3, with TRBD1 identical over 11 bases. Germline V gene sequence: CDR1 SGHNT, CDR2 YYREEE (reference sequence). The CDR3 is made up of 15 amino acids. CDR3 sequence: CASSSGQGVTDTQYF. CDR3 nucleotide sequence: TGCGCCAGCAGCTCGGGACAGGGGGTCACAGATACGCAGTATTTT.

In this sample, this clonotype turned up many times. The CDR3 loop reads CASSGSGIYF. The CDR3 nucleotides are TGTGCCAGCAGCGGTAGCGGGATATATTTT. V usage is TRBV9 and J usage is TRBJ2-3; TRBD2 matches 8 bases. The CDR3 sequence is 10 residues long. V gave up 3 bases and J gave up 15 bases; unmatched junction bases: 3. Germline lookup yields CDR1 SGDLS and CDR2 YYNGEE.

This clonotype was recorded many times. CDR3 DNA sequence: TGTGCCAGCAGCGTAGCTGGGACCTACTCTGGAAACACCATATATTTT. This gives the protein CASSVAGTYSGNTIYF. This chain uses TRBV9 with TRBJ1-3; perhaps TRBD1 as D (5 bases). The V gene's germline CDR1 is SGDLS and CDR2 YYNGEE. The CDR3 consists of 16 residues. The germline V and J ends were trimmed by 0 bases and 0 bases, with 10 bases remaining between them.

This sequence joins TRBV29-1 and TRBJ2-2; no definite D call. Germline-derived CDR1 and CDR2 are SQVTM and ANQGSEA. The CDR3 has 13 residues. Trimming cost V 6 bases and J 3 bases, with 11 bases left between them. The CDR3 nucleotides read TGCAGCGTAAGTGGGCTGGACACCGGGGAGCTGTTTTTT. Translating it yields CSVSGLDTGELFF.

This clonotype was seen a single time. Possible read error: a much larger clone is one base away. The chain employs TRBV4-3 and TRBJ2-6; D gene uncertain. Trimming shortened V by 2 bases and J by 2 bases, and 10 bases separated the two germline ends. This CDR3 has 16 residues. The germline CDR1 and CDR2 sequences are LGHNA and YSLEER. DNA for the CDR3: TGCGCCAGCAGCCAACATAGCAGTCCTGGGGCCAACGTCCTGACTTTC. Amino acids: CASSQHSSPGANVLTF.

This clonotype was detected ten times or more. The chain recombines TRBV7-6 with TRBJ2-1; TRBD2 aligns across 9 bases. Per the germline V gene, CDR1 is SGHVS and CDR2 is FNYEAQ. The CDR3 extends over 16 amino acids. The V and J ends lost 7 bases and 0 bases, in that order; junction bases with no gene match: 7. The DNA of the CDR3 is TGTGCCAGCACCGACACAGCGGGAGGCTCCTACAATGAGCAGTTCTTC. It codes for CASTDTAGGSYNEQFF.

This clonotype was seen repeatedly, ten times or more. The chain has TRBV2 and TRBJ2-5; weak D call: TRBD2 (5 bases). This CDR3 spans 11 amino acids. CDR1 is SNHLY, CDR2 FYNNEI, per germline. V was pared by 7 bases and J by 4 bases, with 7 bases between. In nucleotides, the CDR3 is TGTGCCAGCATGGACTCAGAGACCCAGTACTTC. Amino acid sequence: CASMDSETQYF.

The chain is built from TRBV6-1 and TRBJ1-2; 8 bases are shared with TRBD1. In germline, CDR1 is MNHNS, CDR2 SASEGT. With V trimmed by 5 bases and J by 4 bases, 9 bases remained unmatched. CDR3 length: 15 residues. The CDR3 loop reads CASSQPSGGGYGYTF. CDR3 coding DNA: TGTGCCAGCAGTCAACCATCAGGGGGCGGCTATGGCTACACCTTC.

This clonotype was picked up many times. V usage is TRBV19 and J usage is TRBJ2-5; the D gene is possibly TRBD2 (5 bases). This CDR3 region has 15 residues. Germline V gene data show CDR1 as LNHDA and CDR2 as SQIVND (reference sequence). V lost 4 bases, J lost 3 bases, and 15 bases lay in between. CDR3 loop: CASSRGSPGKETQYF. CDR3 bases: TGTGCCAGTAGTAGAGGGTCTCCTGGGAAAGAGACCCAGTACTTC.

This clonotype was counted at least ten times. The chain joins TRBV7-2 to TRBJ1-3; 11 nucleotides align to TRBD1. The CDR3 extends over 16 amino acids. The germline CDR1 and CDR2 sequences are SGHTA and FQGNSA. The ends lost 5 bases at V and 4 bases at J; junction bases unmatched: 7. The CDR3 nucleotides read TGTGCCAGCAGCAAATGGACAGGGGGCGCCGGAAACACCATATATTTT. Its protein product is CASSKWTGGAGNTIYF.

This clonotype has at least ten counts. The chain combines TRBV14 with TRBJ2-2; the match to TRBD2 covers 8 bases. Germline CDR1 is SGHDN and CDR2 is FVKESK. V lost 3 bases and J lost 5; bases outside the gene matches: 5. This CDR3 has 15 amino acids. The CDR3 region is CASSHRAGVTGELFF. The CDR3, as DNA: TGTGCCAGCAGCCATCGAGCGGGAGTGACCGGGGAGCTGTTTTTT.

This clonotype was seen at least ten times. In DNA form, the CDR3 reads TGCGCCAGCAGTGAGTCGAATCTAGCGGGAGGGTACGAGCAGTACTTC. This translates into CASSESNLAGGYEQYF. The chain links TRBV10-2 to TRBJ2-7; TRBD2 agrees at 12 bases. Germline CDR1 and CDR2: WSHSY and SAAADI. V was pared by 0 bases and J by 4 bases, with 4 bases of the junction left unmatched. This CDR3 is built from 16 residues.

This clonotype was seen repeatedly, ten times or more. The chain is built from TRBV6-5 and TRBJ2-7, with D possibly being TRBD2 (6 bases). V was clipped by 3 bases and J by 5 bases, with 29 bases between them. Germline lookup yields CDR1 MNHEY and CDR2 SVGAGI. This CDR3 is built from 19 residues. The CDR3 nucleotides read TGTGCCAGCAGTTATGCGGGACCCCTTGGGGTGGGGATTATGCACGAGCAGTACTTC. Its protein is CASSYAGPLGVGIMHEQYF.

The chain has TRBV6-6 and TRBJ2-4; TRBD2 matches 13 bases. Unmatched junction bases numbered 6, after V lost 5 bases and J lost 8 bases. Germline assignment: CDR1 MNHNY and CDR2 SVGAGI (reference sequence). The CDR3 runs to 15 residues. The DNA for the CDR3 is TGTGCCAGCAGTCGGGGACTAGCGGGAAGGGACATTCAGTACTTC. It is translated as CASSRGLAGRDIQYF.